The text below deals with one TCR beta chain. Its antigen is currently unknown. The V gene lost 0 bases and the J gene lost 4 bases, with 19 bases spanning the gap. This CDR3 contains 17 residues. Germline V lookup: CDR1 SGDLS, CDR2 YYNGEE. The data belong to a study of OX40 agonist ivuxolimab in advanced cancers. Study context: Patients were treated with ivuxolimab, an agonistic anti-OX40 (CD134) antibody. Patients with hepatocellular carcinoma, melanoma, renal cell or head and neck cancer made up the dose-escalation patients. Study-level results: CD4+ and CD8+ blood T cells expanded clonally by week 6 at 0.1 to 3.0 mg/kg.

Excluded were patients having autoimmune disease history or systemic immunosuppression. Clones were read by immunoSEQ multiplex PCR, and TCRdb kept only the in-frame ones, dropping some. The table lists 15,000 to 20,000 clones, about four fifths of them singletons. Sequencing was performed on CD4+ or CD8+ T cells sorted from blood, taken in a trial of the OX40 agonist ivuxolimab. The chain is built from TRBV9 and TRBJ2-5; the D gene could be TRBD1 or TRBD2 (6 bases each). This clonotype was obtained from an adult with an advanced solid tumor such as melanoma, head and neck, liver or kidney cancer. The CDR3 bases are TGTGCCAGCAGCGTAGAGGGCCTGGGGGGCCTAGTAGAGACCCAGTACTTC. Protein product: CASSVEGLGGLVETQYF.